The next 18 T cell receptor beta chains were all read from a single sample in a study of T cell responses to AZD1222 COVID-19 vaccine. Here immunoSEQ multiplex PCR was the method, and the copy in TCRdb shows in-frame clones only, minus some. The sample records about 120,000 clones, almost 95% being singletons. The sample in question was peripheral blood, obtained 28 days after the second AZD1222 dose. The receptor set was obtained from an adult who received the AZD1222 COVID-19 vaccine.

Only a few counts were recorded for this clone. V and J are TRBV7-3 and TRBJ1-2, with 12 bases matching TRBD1. V lost 4 bases to trimming and J lost 5 bases; unmatched junction nucleotides: 11. Germline V gene sequence: CDR1 SGHTA, CDR2 FQGTGA. The CDR3 sequence is 17 residues long. CDR3 region: CASSSVGGTGGAYGYTF. CDR3 nucleotides: TGTGCCAGCAGCTCAGTTGGCGGGACAGGGGGCGCGTATGGCTACACCTTC. Variable domain in full (rest from reference TRBV7-3 and TRBJ1-2): GAGVSQTPSNKVTEKGKYVELRCDPISGHTALYWYRQSLGQGPEFLIYFQGTGAADDSGLPNDRFFAVRPEGSVSTLKIQRTERGDSAVYLCASSSVGGTGGAYGYTFGSGTRLTVV.

The chain recombines TRBV6-2 or TRBV6-3 with TRBJ2-2; 7 positions agree with TRBD2. From germline, CDR1 is MNHEY and CDR2 SVGEGT. Trimming at V came to 4 bases and at J to 3 bases, leaving 11 bases not matched to a gene. There are 17 residues in the CDR3. The CDR3 sequence is CASSSRWGGRHTGELFF. The CDR3 bases are TGTGCCAGCAGTTCGCGTTGGGGCGGGAGACACACCGGGGAGCTGTTTTTT.

This chain links TRBV5-6 with TRBJ1-2; TRBD1 might be the D (5 bases). This CDR3 region has 19 residues. The germline gives CDR1 SGHDT, CDR2 YYEEEE. Trimming left V 2 bases short and J 0 bases short, with 23 bases between. CDR3 in amino acids: CASSFRQQAQGDSNYGYTF. The CDR3 nucleotides are TGTGCCAGCAGCTTTCGACAACAAGCTCAGGGAGACTCTAACTATGGCTACACCTTC.

This clone was recorded only once. The V and J genes are TRBV6-2 or TRBV6-3 and TRBJ1-2; D call uncertain. Germline CDR1 MNHEY, CDR2 SVGEGT. The CDR3 has 13 residues. Trimming removed 2 bases from V and 2 bases from J, with 6 bases in between. CDR3 protein: CASSYARNYGYTF. In DNA form, the CDR3 reads TGTGCCAGCAGTTACGCCAGAAACTATGGCTACACCTTC.

The chain couples TRBV6-8 to TRBJ2-6, with 8 bases aligning to TRBD2. V lost 7 bases to trimming and J lost 0 bases; unmatched junction nucleotides: 8. The length of the CDR3 is 17 residues. Per the germline V gene, CDR1 is MNHGY and CDR2 is SAAAGT. In nucleotides, the CDR3 is TGTGCCAGCACCTGGCCAGCGGGGGACTCTGGGGCCAACGTCCTGACTTTC. It specifies CASTWPAGDSGANVLTF.

The chain couples TRBV27 to TRBJ2-3; D may be TRBD2 (7 bases). Trimming left V 2 bases short and J 6 bases short, with 21 bases between. This CDR3 has 17 residues. Germline V gives CDR1 MNHEY, CDR2 SMNVEV (reference sequence). The CDR3 region is CASSLRGGAGGYDTQYF. CDR3 DNA sequence: TGTGCCAGCAGTTTAAGAGGGGGGGCCGGCGGGTATGATACGCAGTATTTT.

The chain couples TRBV29-1 to TRBJ1-5; perhaps TRBD1 as D (6 bases). Deletions cut 4 bases from V and 10 bases from J, with 17 bases between. The CDR3 spans 13 residues. Germline V CDR1 and CDR2: SQVTM, ANQGSEA. The CDR3 loop is CSVGGGEGGPQHF. The CDR3 DNA reads as TGCAGCGTTGGAGGGGGGGAAGGAGGCCCCCAGCATTTT.

The V gene is TRBV11-2, the J gene TRBJ1-4, with 8 bases fitting TRBD1. Per the germline V gene, CDR1 is SGHAT and CDR2 is FQNNGV. With 5 bases clipped from V and 4 bases from J, the junction kept 6 bases outside the gene matches. This CDR3 has 15 residues. CDR3 in amino acids: CASSTMGQVNEKLFF. The CDR3, as DNA: TGTGCCAGCAGCACGATGGGACAGGTTAATGAAAAACTGTTTTTT.

The chain employs TRBV7-6 and TRBJ2-3, with 8 nucleotides matching TRBD2. The CDR3 length is 16 residues. The V segment lost 0 bases and the J segment 10 bases; nucleotides outside the gene matches: 12. From germline, CDR1 is SGHVS and CDR2 FNYEAQ. CDR3 amino acids: CASSLATGLDFRSQYF. Here the CDR3 DNA reads TGTGCCAGCAGCTTAGCGACGGGACTAGATTTCCGATCGCAGTATTTT. Using reference TRBV7-6 and TRBJ2-3 for the parts outside the CDR3, the full variable domain is GAGVSQSPRYKVTKRGQDVALRCDPISGHVSLYWYRQALGQGPEFLTYFNYEAQQDKSGLPNDRFSAERPEGSISTLTIQRTEQRDSAMYRCASSLATGLDFRSQYFGPGTRLTVL.

This clone was counted once. The chain couples TRBV27 to TRBJ1-1; no clear D. The CDR3 covers 15 residues. V was cut by 3 bases and J by 0 bases, with 11 bases left in between. Germline CDR1 reads MNHEY; CDR2 reads SMNVEV (reference sequence). The CDR3 DNA follows: TGTGCCAGCAGTTTGGAGCCAGCGATGAACACTGAAGCTTTCTTT. Translation: CASSLEPAMNTEAFF.

This clone was counted only a few times. V usage is TRBV6-4 and J usage is TRBJ2-1; D gene ambiguous. Germline V gives CDR1 MRHNA, CDR2 SNTAGT. V lost 3 bases to trimming and J lost 5 bases, with 8 bases between them. The CDR3 spans 13 residues. The CDR3 region has the DNA TGTGCCAGCAGTGAAGGTGACCACAATGAGCAGTTCTTC. Its protein product is CASSEGDHNEQFF.

CDR3 sequence reads: CASRPRGGGSYEQYF. The CDR3 nucleotides are TGTGCCAGCAGGCCCCGAGGCGGGGGATCCTACGAGCAGTACTTC. The chain has TRBV13 and TRBJ2-7, with 7 bases fitting TRBD2. The CDR3 length is 15 residues. Germline V CDR1 and CDR2: PRHDT, FYEKMQ (reference sequence). V lost 6 bases and J lost 1; bases outside the gene matches: 9.

V gene TRBV13 combines with J gene TRBJ2-3; D possibly corresponds to TRBD2 (5 bases). V lost 2 bases to trimming and J lost 0 bases, with 6 bases between them. The germline CDR1 and CDR2 sequences are PRHDT and FYEKMQ (reference sequence). CDR3 size: 14 residues. In nucleotides, the CDR3 is TGTGCCAGCAGCTTACGGGGTAGCACAGATACGCAGTATTTT. Its protein product is CASSLRGSTDTQYF.

The rearrangement joins TRBV4-1 to TRBJ1-4; no clear D. Germline CDR1 is MGHRA and CDR2 is YSYEKL. V lost 1 base and J lost 2, with 14 bases in between. The CDR3 sequence is 17 residues long. DNA of the CDR3: TGCGCCAGCAGCCAAGCCGTCTTCGCGCGGACTAATGAAAAACTGTTTTTT. This encodes CASSQAVFARTNEKLFF.

The chain employs TRBV19 and TRBJ2-1; D unresolved. With 5 bases removed from V and 10 bases from J, the gap between germline ends came to 12 bases. Germline CDR1 is LNHDA and CDR2 is SQIVND (reference sequence). The CDR3 sequence is 12 residues long. The chain's CDR3 is CASSLGLGEQFF. The CDR3 nucleotides are TGTGCCAGTAGTTTGGGTTTAGGGGAGCAGTTCTTC. The entire variable domain, with the rest obtained from reference TRBV19 and TRBJ2-1, is as follows: DGGITQSPKYLFRKEGQNVTLSCEQNLNHDAMYWYRQDPGQGLRLIYYSQIVNDFQKGDIAEGYSVSREKKESFPLTVTSAQKNPTAFYLCASSLGLGEQFFGPGTRLTVL.

The rearrangement links TRBV5-4 to TRBJ2-5, with 8 bases fitting TRBD1. V gave up 9 bases and J gave up 4 bases; unmatched junction bases: 11. The germline V gene encodes CDR1 SGHNT and CDR2 YYREEE (reference sequence). The CDR3 is 14 amino acids. This CDR3 is CAIKRQGLRETQYF. The CDR3 DNA follows: TGTGCCATCAAGCGACAGGGGCTCCGAGAGACCCAGTACTTC. Variable domain in full (rest from reference TRBV5-4 and TRBJ2-5): ETGVTQSPTHLIKTRGQQVTLRCSSQSGHNTVSWYQQALGQGPQFIFQYYREEENGRGNFPPRFSGLQFPNYSSELNVNALELDDSALYLCAIKRQGLRETQYFGPGTRLLVL.

This chain joins TRBV5-4 and TRBJ1-1; a possible D gene is TRBD1 (5 bases). Germline V lookup: CDR1 SGHNT, CDR2 YYREEE (reference sequence). Trimming cost V 0 bases and J 0 bases, with 9 bases left between them. The CDR3 is made up of 15 amino acids. The CDR3 protein is CASSLASTVNTEAFF. The CDR3 DNA reads as TGTGCCAGCAGCTTGGCATCGACAGTGAACACTGAAGCTTTCTTT. Full variable domain (rest looked up from reference TRBV5-4 and TRBJ1-1): ETGVTQSPTHLIKTRGQQVTLRCSSQSGHNTVSWYQQALGQGPQFIFQYYREEENGRGNFPPRFSGLQFPNYSSELNVNALELDDSALYLCASSLASTVNTEAFFGQGTRLTVV.

J is TRBJ2-1 and V is TRBV2, with D perhaps TRBD1 (7 bases). The germline CDR1 and CDR2 sequences are SNHLY and FYNNEI. CDR3 length: 13 residues. Between the trimmed V and J ends, which lost 3 bases and 6 bases, there was a span of 9 bases. This CDR3 reads CASSEEGANEQFF. CDR3 in DNA: TGTGCCAGCAGTGAGGAGGGGGCCAATGAGCAGTTCTTC.